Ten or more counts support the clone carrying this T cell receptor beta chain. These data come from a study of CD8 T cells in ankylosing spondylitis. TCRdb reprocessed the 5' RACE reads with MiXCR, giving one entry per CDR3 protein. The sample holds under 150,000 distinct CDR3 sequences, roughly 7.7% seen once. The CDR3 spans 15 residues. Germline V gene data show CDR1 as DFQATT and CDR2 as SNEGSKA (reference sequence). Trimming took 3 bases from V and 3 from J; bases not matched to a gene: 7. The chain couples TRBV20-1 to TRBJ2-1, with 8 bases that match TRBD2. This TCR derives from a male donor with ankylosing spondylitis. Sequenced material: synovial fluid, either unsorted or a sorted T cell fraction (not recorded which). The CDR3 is CSASEGGGIYNEQFF. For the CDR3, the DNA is TGCAGTGCTAGCGAGGGCGGGGGGATCTACAATGAGCAGTTCTTC.